The 23 T cell receptor beta chains given below trace back to one sample, sequenced in a study of CD8+ T cells in alopecia areata. Extraction and reverse transcription of RNA yielded cDNA as the sequencing template. Generated by immunoSEQ multiplex PCR, the TCRdb table keeps only in-frame clones and is missing some. The data hold some 170,000 clones, with less than 75% observed a single time. This material consisted of CD8+ T cells sorted from blood, taken at week 0. These receptors came from a human donor with alopecia areata.

This rearrangement joins TRBV7-9 to TRBJ2-5, with D maybe TRBD1 (6 bases). CDR3 length equals 13 residues. The germline V gene has CDR1 SEHNR and CDR2 FQNEAQ (reference sequence). Trimming took 5 bases from V and 6 from J, leaving 13 bases between them. The CDR3 is CASSPPWGQTQYF. CDR3 in DNA: TGTGCCAGCAGCCCCCCTTGGGGGCAGACCCAGTACTTC.

The chain links TRBV29-1 to TRBJ1-1; 8 nucleotides line up with TRBD1. The CDR3 length is 15 residues. V was pared by 4 bases and J by 0 bases, with 7 bases of the junction left unmatched. CDR1 and CDR2 (germline): SQVTM, ANQGSEA. Here the CDR3 DNA reads TGCAGCGTTGCCTTGGACAGGGACATGAACACTGAAGCTTTCTTT. Translated, it gives CSVALDRDMNTEAFF.

The rearrangement links TRBV30 to TRBJ2-7, with no clear D. Trimming took off 0 bases at V and 1 base at J, with 7 bases between the two ends. This CDR3 is 13 amino acids long. In germline, CDR1 is GTSNPN, CDR2 SVGIG (reference sequence). CDR3 sequence: CAWSVPRSYEQYF. DNA of the CDR3: TGTGCCTGGAGTGTACCTAGGTCCTACGAGCAGTACTTC. Full variable domain (missing parts from reference TRBV30 and TRBJ2-7): SQTIHQWPATLVQPVGSPLSLECTVEGTSNPNLYWYRQAAGRGLQLLFYSVGIGQISSEVPQNLSASRPQDRQFILSSKKLLLSDSGFYLCAWSVPRSYEQYFGPGTRLTVT.

The CDR3 nucleotides read TGCGCCAGCAGCCTTAAGGTTCGGGTGTCGGGTAATTCACCCCTCCACTTT. This gives the protein CASSLKVRVSGNSPLHF. The chain has TRBV4-1 and TRBJ1-6; no firm D call. Deletions cut 4 bases from V and 6 bases from J, with 19 bases between. CDR1 and CDR2 (germline): MGHRA, YSYEKL. The CDR3 is 17 amino acids.

V usage is TRBV9 and J usage is TRBJ1-1; 12 bases align to TRBD1. The germline CDR1 and CDR2 sequences are SGDLS and YYNGEE. The CDR3 has 15 amino acids. Trimming took 0 bases from V and 8 from J; bases not matched to a gene: 5. The DNA of the CDR3 is TGTGCCAGCAGCGTAGTCGGGACAGGGGGCGCGGAAGCTTTCTTT. Protein: CASSVVGTGGAEAFF. The entire variable domain, with the rest obtained from reference TRBV9 and TRBJ1-1, is as follows: DSGVTQTPKHLITATGQRVTLRCSPRSGDLSVYWYQQSLDQGLQFLIQYYNGEERAKGNILERFSAQQFPDLHSELNLSSLELGDSALYFCASSVVGTGGAEAFFGQGTRLTVV.

Remarks on this clone: At one end the junction does not follow the germline gene, possibly because of a read error. This chain connects TRBV7-7 to TRBJ2-1, with D tentatively TRBD2 (5 bases). CDR1 and CDR2 from the germline V gene are SSHAT and FNYEAQ (reference sequence). This CDR3 spans 15 amino acids. As DNA, the CDR3 is TGTGCTAGCAGCCCCGGGATAGCGCTAGACAATGAGCAGTTCTTC. Residues: CASSPGIALDNEQFF.

The chain combines TRBV11-1 with TRBJ2-1; D uncertain. The V gene lost 5 bases and the J gene lost 5 bases, with 1 base spanning the gap. The CDR3 contains 10 residues. Germline-derived CDR1 and CDR2 are SGHAT and FQDESV (reference sequence). CDR3 region: CASSNNEQFF. CDR3 sequence (DNA): TGTGCCAGCAGCAACAATGAGCAGTTCTTC.

This clone was counted a few times. This chain uses TRBV4-1 with TRBJ2-5, with 7 positions matching TRBD1. Germline V CDR1 and CDR2: MGHRA, YSYEKL. The CDR3 has 16 residues. The V and J ends lost 0 bases and 4 bases, in that order; junction bases with no gene match: 8. CDR3 sequence reads: CASSQDNQGVAETQYF. The DNA of the CDR3 is TGCGCCAGCAGCCAAGATAACCAGGGGGTCGCAGAGACCCAGTACTTC.

The chain links TRBV11-1 to TRBJ1-2, with a weak D call TRBD1 (5 bases). This CDR3 is 13 amino acids long. Deletions cut 2 bases from V and 4 bases from J, with 8 bases between. The germline V gene encodes CDR1 SGHAT and CDR2 FQDESV (reference sequence). The CDR3 is CASSLSRAYGYTF. The CDR3 region has the DNA TGTGCCAGCAGCTTATCCAGGGCCTATGGCTACACCTTC. Supplemented by reference TRBV11-1 and TRBJ1-2, the full variable domain reads EAEVAQSPRYKITEKSQAVAFWCDPISGHATLYWYRQILGQGPELLVQFQDESVVDDSQLPKDRFSAERLKGVDSTLKIQPAELGDSAMYLCASSLSRAYGYTFGSGTRLTVV.

Comment on this clone: Other nucleotide sequences from this sample produce the same CDR3. The chain is built from TRBV5-6 and TRBJ2-7; TRBD2 is a possible D gene (5 bases). The CDR3 is made up of 12 amino acids. Trimming removed 4 bases at V and 7 bases at J, with 12 bases between. Looked up from germline, CDR1 is SGHDT and CDR2 is YYEEEE. The CDR3 sequence is CASSLGRGEQYF. The DNA of the CDR3 is TGTGCCAGCAGCCTCGGCCGAGGGGAGCAGTACTTC.

The rearrangement links TRBV18 to TRBJ1-2; D is unclear. The CDR3 extends over 17 amino acids. Germline V lookup: CDR1 KGHSH, CDR2 LQKENI. The V end lost 2 bases, the J end lost 1 base, and 17 bases lay between the germline ends. The CDR3 sequence is CASSPRTGPYLNYGYTF. CDR3 coding DNA: TGTGCCAGCTCACCAAGAACCGGTCCATACCTTAACTATGGCTACACCTTC.

V gene TRBV23-1 combines with J gene TRBJ1-2; D call uncertain. TRBV23-1 is assigned to the ORF class and has an uncertain function. This CDR3 is built from 18 residues. Trimming took off 6 bases at V and 1 base at J, with 24 bases between the two ends. CDR3: CASRKTGRPQHLNYGYTF. The CDR3 region has the DNA TGCGCCAGCAGGAAGACGGGCCGTCCTCAGCACCTTAACTATGGCTACACCTTC.

The V and J genes are TRBV7-8 and TRBJ2-3; 8 bases are shared with TRBD1. Trimming cost V 3 bases and J 5 bases; bases outside gene matches: 4. From germline, CDR1 is SGHVS and CDR2 FQNEAQ. The CDR3 covers 14 residues. The CDR3 DNA reads as TGTGCCAGCAGCTTTACAGGGGGGCTAGATACGCAGTATTTT. Its protein is CASSFTGGLDTQYF.

This clone was detected a few times. The chain recombines TRBV5-4 with TRBJ1-6, with TRBD1 as a possible D gene (5 bases). The CDR3 covers 16 residues. V gave up 3 bases and J gave up 3 bases, with 13 bases separating them. CDR1 is SGHNT, CDR2 YYREEE, per germline (reference sequence). This CDR3 reads CASSCPWGNYNSPLHF. In nucleotides, the CDR3 is TGTGCCAGCAGCTGCCCCTGGGGGAACTATAATTCACCCCTCCACTTT.

This rearrangement joins TRBV6-5 to TRBJ2-5; 7 bases map to TRBD1. V lost 2 bases and J lost 7; bases outside the gene matches: 7. The CDR3 loop spans 14 amino acids. Looked up from germline, CDR1 is MNHEY and CDR2 is SVGAGI. The DNA for the CDR3 is TGTGCCAGCAGTTACGGACAGGCGTTGGGGACCCAGTACTTC. It encodes CASSYGQALGTQYF.

There are a few counts of this clone. The DNA for the CDR3 is TGTGCCAGCCTCGGCGGGCGCTCGGCCCAGTACTTC. Protein product: CASLGGRSAQYF. The J gene is TRBJ2-5, the V gene TRBV6-5; maybe TRBD2 (5 bases). Germline loops: CDR1 MNHEY, CDR2 SVGAGI. Trimming removed 8 bases at V and 9 bases at J, with 16 bases between. This CDR3 has 12 residues.

This rearrangement joins TRBV29-1 to TRBJ2-5, with D possibly matching TRBD2 (6 bases). Trimming removed 3 bases from V and 3 bases from J, with 8 bases in between. This CDR3 is 12 amino acids long. Germline V gives CDR1 SQVTM, CDR2 ANQGSEA. The CDR3 region has the DNA TGCAGCGTTGAGGTAGCGGAAGAGACCCAGTACTTC. Amino acid sequence: CSVEVAEETQYF.

This clone was counted a single time. The chain carries TRBV7-9 and TRBJ2-3; TRBD2 agrees at 8 bases. The CDR3 is 15 amino acids. The V gene's germline CDR1 is SEHNR and CDR2 FQNEAQ (reference sequence). J was trimmed by 0 bases and V by 5 bases; bases with no gene match: 4. The CDR3 DNA reads TGTGCCAGCAGCCCGTTAGCGGGGAGCACAGATACGCAGTATTTT. Translated: CASSPLAGSTDTQYF. Full variable domain (rest looked up from reference TRBV7-9 and TRBJ2-3): DTGVSQNPRHKITKRGQNVTFRCDPISEHNRLYWYRQTLGQGPEFLTYFQNEAQLEKSRLLSDRFSAERPKGSFSTLEIQRTEQGDSAMYLCASSPLAGSTDTQYFGPGTRLTVL.

The gene calls are TRBV7-2 and TRBJ2-3; D is undetermined. The ends were cut back, 6 bases at V and 4 bases at J, with 8 bases in the middle. The CDR3 loop spans 12 amino acids. CDR1 and CDR2 from the germline V gene are SGHTA and FQGNSA. Here the CDR3 reads CASRGDSDTQYF. CDR3 sequence (DNA): TGTGCCAGCAGGGGCGACTCAGATACGCAGTATTTT. The entire variable domain, with the rest obtained from reference TRBV7-2 and TRBJ2-3, is as follows: GAGVSQSPSNKVTEKGKDVELRCDPISGHTALYWYRQSLGQGLEFLIYFQGNSAPDKSGLPSDRFSAERTGGSVSTLTIQRTQQEDSAVYLCASRGDSDTQYFGPGTRLTVL.

The genes are TRBV27 and TRBJ2-5, with D perhaps being TRBD1 or TRBD2 (5 bases each). The CDR3 loop spans 16 amino acids. V was trimmed by 5 bases and J by 0 bases, leaving 16 bases between them. Germline V CDR1 and CDR2: MNHEY, SMNVEV (reference sequence). The CDR3 DNA is TGTGCCAGCAGTCCGGGGACCGCCCCCGACCAAGAGACCCAGTACTTC. This codes for CASSPGTAPDQETQYF.

The V and J genes are TRBV30 and TRBJ1-5; D is possibly TRBD1 (6 bases). Germline CDR1 GTSNPN, CDR2 SVGIG (reference sequence). Trimming cost V 4 bases and J 9 bases, with 25 bases left between them. CDR3 length: 16 residues. The CDR3: CAWNSDRDTPGRPQHF. The CDR3, as DNA: TGTGCCTGGAACTCCGACCGGGACACCCCGGGGCGGCCCCAGCATTTT.

This clone was detected once. This chain's CDR3 is CAWTPGAALSYEQYF. In DNA, the CDR3 is TGTGCCTGGACTCCAGGGGCAGCACTCTCCTACGAGCAGTACTTC. The chain is built from TRBV30 and TRBJ2-7; weak D call: TRBD1 (6 bases). The V end lost 4 bases, the J end lost 0 bases, and 16 bases lay between the germline ends. The V gene's germline CDR1 is GTSNPN and CDR2 SVGIG (reference sequence). CDR3 size: 15 residues. Full variable domain (missing parts from reference TRBV30 and TRBJ2-7): SQTIHQWPATLVQPVGSPLSLECTVEGTSNPNLYWYRQAAGRGLQLLFYSVGIGQISSEVPQNLSASRPQDRQFILSSKKLLLSDSGFYLCAWTPGAALSYEQYFGPGTRLTVT.

This clone was observed once. This chain joins TRBV7-9 and TRBJ2-7; 10 positions agree with TRBD1. V gave up 0 bases and J gave up 6 bases; unmatched junction bases: 2. The germline gives CDR1 SEHNR, CDR2 FQNEAQ (reference sequence). This CDR3 is 14 amino acids long. CDR3 region: CASSLAGQGVEQYF. DNA of the CDR3: TGTGCCAGCAGCTTAGCCGGACAGGGGGTCGAGCAGTACTTC.